The following is a T cell receptor (beta chain) sequence with its context. This sample was included in a study of blood T cell repertoires in COVID-19. J lost 5 bases, V lost 5 bases, and 7 bases had no gene match. The CDR3 runs 16 residues. The germline V gene encodes CDR1 SNHLY and CDR2 FYNNEI. Profiled with immunoSEQ multiplex PCR; TCRdb holds only in-frame clones, not every one. The data contain about 170,000 clones, 65% to 90% of them singletons. This TCR was recovered from a man in his fifties or sixties who had recovered from COVID-19. V gene TRBV2 combines with J gene TRBJ2-5; 14 bases line up with TRBD2. Sequenced input: PBMCs or T cells enriched from blood (not recorded which). The CDR3 protein is CASSPTSGGAYETQYF. The CDR3 DNA reads as TGTGCCAGCAGTCCGACTAGCGGGGGGGCCTATGAGACCCAGTACTTC.